A selection of T cell receptor beta chains follows, all from one sample in a study of monozygotic twins with cystic fibrosis. Method: immunoSEQ multiplex PCR; TCRdb's copy keeps in-frame clones and lacks some. The repertoire includes more than 15,000 clones, 91% of them detected once, and 1.6% sits in the top ten. The sample taken for sequencing was blood. Every receptor here comes from a girl under 10 years old with cystic fibrosis. The conserved cysteine and the conserved F or W are not part of the CDR3 here.

v_call	cdr3_aa
TRBV30	AWSQGRETQY
TRBV5-4	ASSLAAGGHTDTQY
TRBV29-1	SVVPSWGGGAETQY
TRBV7-9	ASSLGAGVVTDTQY
TRBV5-1	ASSLGVKVTYEQY
TRBV4-1	ASSQDLRRNQPQH
TRBV5-1	ASSPQDRSSYNSPLH
TRBV18	ASSHQDRSEAF
TRBV4-3	ASSQESRNQPQH
TRBV19	ASSLRTSGGVYEQY
TRBV5-1	ASSPASGRNTEAF
TRBV5-4	ASSSGGDEQF
TRBV6-1	ASSEAREYEQY
TRBV30	AWSTNTEAF
TRBV10-3	AISESSVGQPQH
TRBV5-4	ASSLQGRVAYEQY
TRBV2	ASSAQPTGNYGYT
TRBV11-2	ASSQDIGELF
TRBV27	ASSSIPDRGQGPQH
TRBV4-2	ASSQEQGGGYGYT
TRBV5-1	ASRSDNEQF
TRBV5-8	ASSPRRGAVSYGYT
TRBV27	ASKTTGEYYEQY
TRBV4-1	ASSQGGVGDGSYEQY
TRBV18	ASSPVLGTGRVTDTQY
TRBV5-1	ATLSDGNEQF
TRBV9	ASSVAPGNYGYT
TRBV7-2	ASSLSRGSGYTQY
TRBV7-9	ASSSQGVFPYEQY
TRBV10-3	AISVSGGLNTGELF
TRBV7-8	ASSFLGGTVGSNQPQH
TRBV19	ASSTGISYVPYSNQPQH
TRBV5-1	ASSLGPANEQF
TRBV20-1	SARGDEQF
TRBV13	ASSLGPGGNQPQH
TRBV6-4	ASSDSKSSGVYNEQF
TRBV7-2	ASSLEGASHTDTQY
TRBV11-2	ASSLERGGFTDTQY
TRBV11-2	ASRVAGSTYEQY
TRBV19	ASSRGGTQH